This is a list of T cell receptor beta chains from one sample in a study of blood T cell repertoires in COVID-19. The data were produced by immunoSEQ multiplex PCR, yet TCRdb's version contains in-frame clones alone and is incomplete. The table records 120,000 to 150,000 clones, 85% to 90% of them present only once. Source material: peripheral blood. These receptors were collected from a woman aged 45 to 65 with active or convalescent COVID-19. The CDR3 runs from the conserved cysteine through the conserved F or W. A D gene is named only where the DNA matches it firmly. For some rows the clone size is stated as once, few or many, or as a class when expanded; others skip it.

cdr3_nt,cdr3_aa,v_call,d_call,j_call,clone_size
TGTGCCTGGAGGTCAGGGGCCGATCAGCCCCAGCATTTT,CAWRSGADQPQHF,TRBV30,-,TRBJ1-5,-
TGCGCCAGCAGCCAGTTTTCGACAGGGGGAACTGAAGCTTTCTTT,CASSQFSTGGTEAFF,TRBV4-3,TRBD1,TRBJ1-1,-
TGTGCCAGCAGCTTAGGGCTAGCGGGAGTTCCGAATGAGCAGTTCTTC,CASSLGLAGVPNEQFF,TRBV7-9,TRBD2,TRBJ2-1,-
TGTGCCAGCGGAGCTAGCGGGATACGTGAGCAGTTCTTC,CASGASGIREQFF,TRBV3-1/TRBV3-2,TRBD2,TRBJ2-1,-
TGTGCCAGCAGCGGGAAGGACGGACTTAATGAAAAACTGTTTTTT,CASSGKDGLNEKLFF,TRBV2,-,TRBJ1-4,-
TGTGCCAGCAGTGACAATACGGATCAGCCCCAGCATTTT,CASSDNTDQPQHF,TRBV28,-,TRBJ1-5,-
TGTGCCAGCAGTTACTCGGGGGGGGCCATGAACACTGAAGCTTTCTTT,CASSYSGGAMNTEAFF,TRBV6-2/TRBV6-3,-,TRBJ1-1,-
TGTGCCAGCAGCTTTGGACAGGGAGGGAATCAGCCCCAGCATTTT,CASSFGQGGNQPQHF,TRBV7-2,TRBD1,TRBJ1-5,once
TGTGCCACCAGCAGAGGTATGGCATCTGGGGCCAACGTCCTGACTTTC,CATSRGMASGANVLTF,TRBV15,-,TRBJ2-6,once
TGTGCCAGCAGCGACCCAGGGTCGAGCTCCTATAATTCACCCCTCCACTTT,CASSDPGSSSYNSPLHF,TRBV9,-,TRBJ1-6,-
TGTGCCAGCAGTGCCAGACAGGTAGCCAAAAACATTCAGTACTTC,CASSARQVAKNIQYF,TRBV27,-,TRBJ2-4,once
TGTGCCAGCAGCCTGCCTTTGCAGGGGGCAAGCACTGAAGCTTTCTTT,CASSLPLQGASTEAFF,TRBV28,TRBD1,TRBJ1-1,-
TGTGCCAGCAGCTTGGAGGGCAGGGGGCCTGGAAACACCATATATTTT,CASSLEGRGPGNTIYF,TRBV5-4,TRBD1,TRBJ1-3,-
TGTGCCAGTAGTATCCCGTTTGAAGCTTTCTTT,CASSIPFEAFF,TRBV19,-,TRBJ1-1,-
TGTGCCAGCAGCCCTCTGAGGGGGCTCGGAGATACGCAGTATTTT,CASSPLRGLGDTQYF,TRBV7-2,TRBD1,TRBJ2-3,-
TGTGCCAGTAGTATTACGGTCACTGAAGCTTTCTTT,CASSITVTEAFF,TRBV19,-,TRBJ1-1,few
TGTGCCAGCAGCTTAGACAGGCGGTGGAGCAATGAGCAGTTCTTC,CASSLDRRWSNEQFF,TRBV7-6,-,TRBJ2-1,-
TGTGCCAGCAGCCCTAGCCGGGAGAGCTATGGCTACACCTTC,CASSPSRESYGYTF,TRBV5-4,-,TRBJ1-2,-
TGTGCCAGCAGCCAAGGACAGGGTTTCACTGAAGCTTTCTTT,CASSQGQGFTEAFF,TRBV3-1/TRBV3-2,TRBD1,TRBJ1-1,once
TGCAGCGTTGGATCCTTGGGGGGTTACGAGCAGTACTTC,CSVGSLGGYEQYF,TRBV29-1,-,TRBJ2-7,-
TGTGCCAGCAGCCAAGGGGTATACGGACCGACTAGCGGGACTGAAGAGACCCAGTACTTC,CASSQGVYGPTSGTEETQYF,TRBV4-2,TRBD2,TRBJ2-5,-
TGTGCCAGCAGCCAACCAGGGAGGGCAGAAAAACTGTTTTTT,CASSQPGRAEKLFF,TRBV3-1/TRBV3-2,-,TRBJ1-4,-
TGTGCCAGTAGTATCGGACTGGGCGACTATGGCTACACCTTC,CASSIGLGDYGYTF,TRBV19,-,TRBJ1-2,-
TGTGCCAGTAGGGTTGGAGACAGCACCCGGGCCTACACCTTC,CASRVGDSTRAYTF,TRBV19,-,TRBJ1-2,-
TGTGCCAGCAGCGAGACACCGAACACTGAAGCTTTCTTT,CASSETPNTEAFF,TRBV9,-,TRBJ1-1,-
TGTGCCAGCAGCCGACAGGCGAGCTCCTACGAGCAGTACTTC,CASSRQASSYEQYF,TRBV7-8,-,TRBJ2-7,-
TGTGCCACCAGCGGATCCGGGACTCTGCTCAATGAGCAGTTCTTC,CATSGSGTLLNEQFF,TRBV15,-,TRBJ2-1,-
TGCAGTGCTAGTAGGGGATCAAATCAGCCCCAGCATTTT,CSASRGSNQPQHF,TRBV20-1,-,TRBJ1-5,few
TGTGCCAGCAGCTTAGCGGGACAGCTTTCCTACGAGCAGTACTTC,CASSLAGQLSYEQYF,TRBV7-2,TRBD1,TRBJ2-7,-
TGTGCCAGCTCACCACAACAGGGGGCGGATGAAAAACTGTTTTTT,CASSPQQGADEKLFF,TRBV18,TRBD1,TRBJ1-4,-
TGTGCCAGCAGTGAGTCTGGGGCTCCCTACTATGGCTACACCTTC,CASSESGAPYYGYTF,TRBV25-1,-,TRBJ1-2,-
TGTGCCAGCAGCTTGGAGGAGACCCGGGCCGGGGAGCTGTTTTTT,CASSLEETRAGELFF,TRBV7-9,-,TRBJ2-2,-
TGTGCCTCGGGACACTTGAACACTGAAGCTTTCTTT,CASGHLNTEAFF,TRBV9,-,TRBJ1-1,-
TGTGCCAGCAGCTCCGGACAGGGCGGTAATTCACCCCTCCACTTT,CASSSGQGGNSPLHF,TRBV7-9,TRBD1,TRBJ1-6,few
TGTGCCAGCAGCCAACCCGGATTAGGGGGGGACGGCCGGGCTTTCTTT,CASSQPGLGGDGRAFF,TRBV14,-,TRBJ1-1,-
TGTGCCAGCAGCCTCGGACAGGCAGGGGGGGAGCAGTACTTC,CASSLGQAGGEQYF,TRBV9,-,TRBJ2-7,-
TGCGCCAGCAGCTTATTTACTAGCGGAACGACCTACGAGCAGTACTTC,CASSLFTSGTTYEQYF,TRBV5-1,TRBD2,TRBJ2-7,-
TGTGCCAGCAGCCGCCGAGGAGGGGGCGAAAATGAAGCTTTCTTT,CASSRRGGGENEAFF,TRBV7-2,TRBD1,TRBJ1-1,few
TGTGCCAGCAGCTTGTCGGCAGGCTTATACTCTGGAAACACCATATATTTT,CASSLSAGLYSGNTIYF,TRBV5-5,-,TRBJ1-3,few
TGTGCCAGCAGCTTAGACGGGAGGGCCTACAATGAGCAGTTCTTC,CASSLDGRAYNEQFF,TRBV7-9,TRBD2,TRBJ2-1,-
TGTGCCAGCAGCACCGGAACAATACAGGGTACGCAGTATTTT,CASSTGTIQGTQYF,TRBV9,-,TRBJ2-3,-
TGCGCCAGCAGCCAAGATCGGGCAGGGCCAAGGGACGAGCAGTACTTC,CASSQDRAGPRDEQYF,TRBV4-3,-,TRBJ2-7,-
TGTGCCAGCAGTAGAGGACAGGCGAATGAAAAACTGTTTTTT,CASSRGQANEKLFF,TRBV2,TRBD1,TRBJ1-4,-
TGTGCCAGCAGTTCCGGACAGGGGGCGCCGAATGAGCAGTTCTTC,CASSSGQGAPNEQFF,TRBV28,TRBD1,TRBJ2-1,-